This TCR beta chain originates from a study of cytomegalovirus exposure and HLA in healthy donors. Findings and limits, study-wide: Some TCR beta chains (roughly 150 of them) were listed as cytomegalovirus-associated.

PCR used 60 Vbeta primers and 13 Jbeta primers. Clones were sequenced by immunoSEQ multiplex PCR, and TCRdb holds only the in-frame ones, with some missing. The sample totals some 76,000 clones. As for this clone: The antigen remains undetermined.

The origin of this receptor is a boy younger than 18 in good health and CMV-seronegative. Sequencing was done on a sample of PBMCs.

CDR3 in DNA: TGTGCCAGCAGCTTCGACAGGACAGCTAACTATGGCTACACCTTC. Encoded protein: CASSFDRTANYGYTF. The V call is TRBV5-4, the J call TRBJ1-2; possible D gene TRBD1, 6 bases. The CDR3 consists of 15 residues. V was shortened by 2 bases and J by 0 bases, with 11 bases between the two germline ends. Germline V gene data show CDR1 as SGHNT and CDR2 as YYREEE (reference sequence).